This T cell receptor (beta chain) was recovered during a study of T cell repertoires in cytomegalovirus infection. Study at large: Indications of both CMV infection and matching HLA type were provided by public TCR beta signatures.

TCRdb ran MiXCR on the reads and lists one entry per CDR3 protein. The sample includes over 300,000 distinct CDR3 sequences, 15% to 20% of them seen just once. This clonotype was seen a few times. The antigen remains undetermined. Study observations and caveats: Cumulated frequencies of public TCR beta families served to identify carriers of CMV plus the relevant HLA. It was HLA-C-restricted CMV-specific TCR beta clonotypes that dominated the response ex vivo.

The V gene lost 2 bases and the J gene lost 4 bases, with 8 bases spanning the gap. The CDR3 consists of 13 residues. Germline assignment: CDR1 SEHNR and CDR2 FQNEAQ (reference sequence). The TCR sequence derives from a human donor in good health (CMV status not recorded). Some clones in this sample may be carry-over from other donors' samples. This chain joins TRBV7-9 and TRBJ1-1; D remains ambiguous. The sample taken for sequencing was PBMCs. This CDR3 reads CASSLYDGTEAFF. DNA of the CDR3: TGTGCCAGCAGCTTATATGATGGCACTGAAGCTTTCTTT.